This record concerns one TCR beta chain sequence. Its antigen is not known. This sample is drawn from a study of persistence of HIV-infected CD4 T cells. Whole-study findings and limits: TCRbeta richness was lower in CMV- and Gag-responding cells than in anti-CD3/anti-CD28-responding cells. TCR oligoclonality correlated with proviral oligoclonality in the same sorted populations.

Sequencing used immunoSEQ version 4 in survey mode. Clones were read by immunoSEQ multiplex PCR, and TCRdb kept only the in-frame ones, dropping some. Found here are under 20,000 clones, roughly 74% of them singletons; the top ten hold about 7%. Cells were stimulated with CMV-infected fibroblast lysates at approximately 10 ug/mL. Responding CD4+ T cells were sorted by upregulation of both CD40 ligand and CD69. The sequence was collected from an adult man with HIV who was CMV-seropositive. This sample comprised CD4+ T cells sorted from PBMCs after approximately 18-hour stimulation, obtained from a patient who received antiretroviral therapy.

CDR3 sequence reads: CASSQNEDTEQYF. In DNA, the CDR3 is TGCGCCAGCAGCCAAAATGAGGACACCGAGCAGTACTTC. The V and J genes are TRBV4-1 and TRBJ2-7, with a tentative D call TRBD1 (5 bases). Trimming left V 2 bases short and J 6 bases short, with 11 bases between. CDR1 is MGHRA and CDR2 is YSYEKL in the germline V gene. The CDR3 length is 13 residues.